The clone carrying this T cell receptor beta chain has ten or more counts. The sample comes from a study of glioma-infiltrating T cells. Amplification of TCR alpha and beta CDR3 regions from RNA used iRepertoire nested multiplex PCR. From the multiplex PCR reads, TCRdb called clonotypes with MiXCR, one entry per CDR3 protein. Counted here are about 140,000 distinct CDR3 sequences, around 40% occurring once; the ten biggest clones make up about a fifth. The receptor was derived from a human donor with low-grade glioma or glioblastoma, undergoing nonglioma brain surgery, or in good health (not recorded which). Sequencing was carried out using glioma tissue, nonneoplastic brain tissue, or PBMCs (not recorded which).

CDR3 region: CSARDQGNTIYF. CDR3 nucleotide sequence: TGCAGTGCTAGAGATCAGGGGAACACCATATATTTT. The chain combines TRBV20-1 with TRBJ1-3, with a possible D match to TRBD1 (6 bases). The CDR3 is 12 amino acids. The germline V gene encodes CDR1 DFQATT and CDR2 SNEGSKA (reference sequence). The ends were cut back, 0 bases at V and 7 bases at J, with 7 bases in the middle.